The rows below give T cell receptor beta chains drawn from one sample of a study of blood T cell repertoires in COVID-19. Only in-frame clones appear in the TCRdb table, and some are missing; sequencing was by immunoSEQ multiplex PCR. The sample includes roughly 150,000 clones, about 85% seen only once; the top ten take under 7.5%. Specimen: peripheral blood. The receptors shown here come from a man older than 75 with COVID-19, enrolled during active disease. Each CDR3 is given with its conserved first and last residue. A D gene is named only where the DNA matches it firmly. Clone size appears in some rows only: once, few, many, or a class for an expanded clone.

clone_size d_call cdr3_length j_call v_call cdr3_aa cdr3_nt
few TRBD1 14 TRBJ1-6 TRBV7-9 CASSPDRENSPLHF TGTGCCAGCAGCCCGGACAGGGAGAATTCACCCCTCCACTTT
once TRBD2 15 TRBJ2-1 TRBV5-1 CASSLERAGADEQFF TGCGCCAGCAGCTTGGAGCGAGCGGGGGCCGACGAGCAGTTCTTC
once - 14 TRBJ1-4 TRBV4-1 CASSQGPLNEKLFF TGCGCCAGCAGCCAAGGGCCCCTCAATGAAAAACTGTTTTTT
- - 15 TRBJ2-5 TRBV5-8 CASSLAKVWRETQYF TGTGCCAGCAGCTTGGCAAAGGTGTGGAGGGAGACCCAGTACTTC
- - 12 TRBJ1-1 TRBV6-5 CASTAGAREAFF TGTGCCAGCACCGCGGGGGCGCGAGAAGCTTTCTTT
- - 14 TRBJ2-7 TRBV28 CASSLVGGFYEQYF TGTGCCAGCAGTCTCGTAGGGGGATTCTACGAGCAGTACTTC
once TRBD1 14 TRBJ1-2 TRBV5-1 CASSPRTGGYGYTF TGCGCCAGCAGCCCGAGGACAGGGGGCTATGGCTACACCTTC
- TRBD1 15 TRBJ2-7 TRBV5-1 CASSLGQGRTYEQYF TGCGCCAGCAGCTTGGGACAGGGGAGAACTTACGAGCAGTACTTC
- - 13 TRBJ2-2 TRBV12-3/TRBV12-4 CASRPRGGGELFF TGTGCCAGCAGGCCTAGAGGCGGCGGGGAGCTGTTTTTT
- TRBD1 13 TRBJ2-1 TRBV19 CASSVSTGTGQFF TGTGCCAGTAGTGTGTCTACCGGGACAGGGCAGTTCTTC
- - 12 TRBJ1-1 TRBV6-1 CASSETRSEAFF TGTGCCAGCAGTGAAACGAGGAGTGAAGCTTTCTTT
once TRBD1 15 TRBJ1-6 TRBV5-4 CASRDRDRGNSPLHF TGTGCCAGCAGGGACCGGGACAGGGGTAATTCACCCCTCCACTTT
few - 15 TRBJ1-3 TRBV5-1 CASSLAAASGNTIYF TGCGCCAGCAGCTTGGCGGCGGCCTCTGGAAACACCATATATTTT
- - 16 TRBJ2-5 TRBV6-2/TRBV6-3 CASSYARGHQLETQYF TGTGCCAGCAGTTACGCCCGGGGACATCAACTCGAGACCCAGTACTTC
- TRBD1 16 TRBJ2-5 TRBV14 CASSPDRGLRQETQYF TGTGCCAGCAGCCCGGACAGGGGGCTTCGGCAAGAGACCCAGTACTTC
- TRBD1 14 TRBJ1-1 TRBV19 CASSSGANRGEAFF TGTGCCAGTAGTTCGGGGGCCAACAGGGGTGAAGCTTTCTTT
- - 15 TRBJ1-1 TRBV25-1 CASSIGAALNTEAFF TGTGCCAGCAGTATAGGAGCCGCTCTAAACACTGAAGCTTTCTTT
- TRBD2 14 TRBJ2-7 TRBV5-1 CASSLSGGQYEQYF TGCGCCAGCAGCTTGAGCGGGGGGCAGTACGAGCAGTACTTC
- TRBD1 15 TRBJ1-4 TRBV9 CASSVGGTGNEKLFF TGTGCCAGCAGCGTAGGGGGGACAGGAAATGAAAAACTGTTTTTT
- - 17 TRBJ1-6 TRBV5-1 CASSLVIWGLRGSPLHF TGCGCCAGCAGCTTGGTTATTTGGGGTCTCAGGGGTTCACCCCTCCACTTT
- - 16 TRBJ1-1 TRBV14 CASSQARGVKNTEAFF TGTGCCAGCAGCCAAGCCAGGGGCGTTAAGAACACTGAAGCTTTCTTT
- TRBD2 14 TRBJ2-3 TRBV7-2 CASSLTGGYNTQYF TGTGCCAGCAGCCTCACCGGGGGGTACAATACGCAGTATTTT
- - 13 TRBJ1-1 TRBV3-1/TRBV3-2 CASSPGRGTEAFF TGTGCCAGCAGCCCCGGACGGGGGACTGAAGCTTTCTTT
once - 15 TRBJ1-1 TRBV4-2 CASSQDTGQNTEAFF TGTGCCAGCAGCCAAGATACGGGACAGAACACTGAAGCTTTCTTT
few TRBD1 15 TRBJ1-1 TRBV5-5 CASSWTGTGTTEAFF TGTGCCAGCAGCTGGACCGGGACAGGGACCACTGAAGCTTTCTTT
- TRBD1 13 TRBJ2-1 TRBV11-1 CASSLDRGNEQFF TGTGCCAGCAGCTTGGACAGGGGAAATGAGCAGTTCTTC
- TRBD1 15 TRBJ2-5 TRBV6-1 CASSDFDRGGETQYF TGTGCCAGCAGTGATTTCGACAGGGGCGGAGAGACCCAGTACTTC
- TRBD1 18 TRBJ2-6 TRBV11-2 CASSAPDRGRAGANVLTF TGTGCCAGCAGCGCACCGGACAGGGGGCGAGCTGGGGCCAACGTCCTGACTTTC
once TRBD1 13 TRBJ1-2 TRBV28 CASSPGGGYGYTF TGTGCCAGCAGCCCAGGGGGCGGGTATGGCTACACCTTC
- - 14 TRBJ1-1 TRBV7-2 CASSSQGKGTEAFF TGTGCCAGCAGCTCCCAGGGTAAGGGCACTGAAGCTTTCTTT
- - 13 TRBJ2-5 TRBV7-9 CASSSQGDSLPYF TGTGCCAGCAGCTCCCAGGGGGACTCCCTCCCGTACTTC
- - 16 TRBJ1-4 TRBV7-9 CASSLEPWTVNEKLFF TGTGCCAGCAGCTTAGAACCCTGGACAGTTAATGAAAAACTGTTTTTT
- TRBD1 15 TRBJ1-2 TRBV6-6 CASRKTGGDDYGYTF TGTGCCAGCAGGAAGACAGGGGGAGACGACTATGGCTACACCTTC
once TRBD2 15 TRBJ2-1 TRBV27 CASSDPGLAPNEQFF TGTGCCAGCAGTGACCCGGGACTAGCACCCAATGAGCAGTTCTTC
- - 15 TRBJ1-2 TRBV4-3 CASSQGGGWNYGYTF TGCGCCAGCAGCCAAGGGGGGGGTTGGAACTATGGCTACACCTTC
once TRBD1 15 TRBJ1-1 TRBV18 CASSPLGTGDTEAFF TGTGCCAGCTCACCCCTCGGGACAGGGGACACTGAAGCTTTCTTT
- - 15 TRBJ2-4 TRBV4-3 CASSQDPASGNIQYF TGCGCCAGCAGCCAAGATCCAGCCTCAGGGAACATTCAGTACTTC
- TRBD2 15 TRBJ2-3 TRBV10-3 CAITPSGGRGDTQYF TGTGCCATCACTCCTAGCGGGGGGCGTGGAGATACGCAGTATTTT
- - 13 TRBJ1-4 TRBV7-8 CASSLAGQTGLFF TGTGCCAGCAGCTTAGCCGGACAGACTGGGCTGTTTTTT
few TRBD1 16 TRBJ1-5 TRBV27 CASSRIRQGYNQPQHF TGTGCCAGCAGCCGGATCCGACAGGGTTACAATCAGCCCCAGCATTTT
- TRBD1 15 TRBJ1-6 TRBV5-1 CASSQQGASSSPLHF TGCGCCAGCAGCCAACAGGGGGCATCTAGTTCACCCCTCCACTTT
- TRBD2 14 TRBJ2-3 TRBV6-1 CASSDSGGPDTQYF TGTGCCAGCAGTGATTCGGGGGGGCCAGATACGCAGTATTTT
- - 17 TRBJ1-6 TRBV9 CASSPSPLRGTGSPLHF TGTGCCAGCAGCCCCTCGCCCCTTAGGGGTACAGGATCACCCCTCCACTTT
- - 12 TRBJ2-7 TRBV5-1 CASSLGGYEQYF TGCGCCAGCAGCTTGGGCGGTTACGAGCAGTACTTC
- - 16 TRBJ1-1 TRBV4-2 CASSQERQGPNTEAFF TGTGCCAGCAGCCAAGAGAGGCAGGGGCCGAACACTGAAGCTTTCTTT
- TRBD2 16 TRBJ2-2 TRBV5-1 CASSSEVLAGRGELFF TGCGCCAGCAGTTCTGAGGTGCTAGCGGGGCGCGGGGAGCTGTTTTTT
- TRBD1 15 TRBJ1-1 TRBV9 CASSVGTGGDTEAFF TGTGCCAGCAGCGTAGGTACAGGGGGTGACACTGAAGCTTTCTTT
- - 14 TRBJ1-3 TRBV7-6 CASSPVGSGNTIYF TGTGCCAGCAGCCCGGTCGGCTCTGGAAACACCATATATTTT
- TRBD2 14 TRBJ2-1 TRBV9 CASSVTSGGGEQFF TGTGCCAGCAGCGTAACTAGCGGGGGAGGTGAGCAGTTCTTC
- TRBD1 13 TRBJ1-2 TRBV9 CASSFNRGYGYTF TGTGCCAGCAGCTTCAACAGGGGCTATGGCTACACCTTC
- TRBD1 13 TRBJ2-3 TRBV11-2 CASRADRGHTQYF TGTGCCAGCAGGGCGGACAGGGGTCATACGCAGTATTTT
- - 15 TRBJ1-1 TRBV7-8 CASSLGRVMNTEAFF TGTGCCAGCAGCTTAGGACGGGTAATGAACACTGAAGCTTTCTTT
- - 13 TRBJ1-1 TRBV5-6 CASSYDKNTEAFF TGTGCCAGCAGCTACGACAAGAACACTGAAGCTTTCTTT